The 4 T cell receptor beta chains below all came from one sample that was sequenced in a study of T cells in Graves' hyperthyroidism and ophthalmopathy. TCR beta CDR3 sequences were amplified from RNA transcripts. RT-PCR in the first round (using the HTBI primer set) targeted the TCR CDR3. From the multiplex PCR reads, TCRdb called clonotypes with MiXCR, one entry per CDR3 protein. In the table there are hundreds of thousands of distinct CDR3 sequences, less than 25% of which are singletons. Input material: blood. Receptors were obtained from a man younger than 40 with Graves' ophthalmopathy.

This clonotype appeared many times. The CDR3 protein is CASQGLDNNYGYTF. The CDR3 nucleotides are TGTGCCAGCCAAGGACTGGACAATAACTATGGCTACACCTTC. The J gene is TRBJ1-2, the V gene TRBV28, with D perhaps matching TRBD1 (5 bases). The CDR3 has 14 amino acids. Germline CDR1 is MDHEN and CDR2 is SYDVKM. V gave up 8 bases and J gave up 1 base, with 14 bases separating them.

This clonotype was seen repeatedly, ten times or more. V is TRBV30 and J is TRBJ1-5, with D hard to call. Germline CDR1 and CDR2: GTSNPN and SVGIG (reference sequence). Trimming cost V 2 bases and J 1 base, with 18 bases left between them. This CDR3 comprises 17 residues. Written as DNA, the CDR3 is TGTGCCTGGAGTCCACGGGGAGGGTATCAGAGCAATCAGCCCCAGCATTTT. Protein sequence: CAWSPRGGYQSNQPQHF.

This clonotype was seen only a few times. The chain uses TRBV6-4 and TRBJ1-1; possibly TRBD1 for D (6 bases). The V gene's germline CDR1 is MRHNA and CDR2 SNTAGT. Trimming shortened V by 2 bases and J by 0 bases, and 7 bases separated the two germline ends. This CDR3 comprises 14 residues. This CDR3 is CASSDRGMNTEAFF. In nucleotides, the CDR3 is TGTGCCAGCAGTGACAGGGGGATGAACACTGAAGCTTTCTTT.

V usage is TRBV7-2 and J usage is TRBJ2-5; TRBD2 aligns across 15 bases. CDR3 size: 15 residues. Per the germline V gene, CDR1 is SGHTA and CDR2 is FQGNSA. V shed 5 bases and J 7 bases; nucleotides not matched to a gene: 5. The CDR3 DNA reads TGTGCCAGCAGCACGGGACTAGCGGGAGGCGGGACCCAGTACTTC. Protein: CASSTGLAGGGTQYF. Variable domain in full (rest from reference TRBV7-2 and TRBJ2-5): GAGVSQSPSNKVTEKGKDVELRCDPISGHTALYWYRQSLGQGLEFLIYFQGNSAPDKSGLPSDRFSAERTGGSVSTLTIQRTQQEDSAVYLCASSTGLAGGGTQYFGPGTRLLVL.